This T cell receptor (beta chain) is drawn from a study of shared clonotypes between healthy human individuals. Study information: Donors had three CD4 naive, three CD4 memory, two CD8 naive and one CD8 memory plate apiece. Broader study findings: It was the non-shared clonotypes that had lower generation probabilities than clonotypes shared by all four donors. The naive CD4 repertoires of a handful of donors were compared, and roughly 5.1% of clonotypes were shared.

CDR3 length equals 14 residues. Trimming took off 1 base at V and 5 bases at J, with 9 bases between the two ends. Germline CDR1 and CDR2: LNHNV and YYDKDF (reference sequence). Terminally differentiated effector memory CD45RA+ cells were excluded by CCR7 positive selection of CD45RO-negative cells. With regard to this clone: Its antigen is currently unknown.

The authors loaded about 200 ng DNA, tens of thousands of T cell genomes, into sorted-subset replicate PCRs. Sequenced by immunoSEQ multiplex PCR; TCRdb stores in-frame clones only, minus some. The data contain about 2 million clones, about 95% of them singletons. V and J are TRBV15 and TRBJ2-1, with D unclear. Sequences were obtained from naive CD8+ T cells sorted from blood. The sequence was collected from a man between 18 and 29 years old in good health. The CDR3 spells CATSRVKSNNEQFF. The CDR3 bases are TGTGCCACCAGCAGAGTCAAGAGCAACAATGAGCAGTTCTTC.